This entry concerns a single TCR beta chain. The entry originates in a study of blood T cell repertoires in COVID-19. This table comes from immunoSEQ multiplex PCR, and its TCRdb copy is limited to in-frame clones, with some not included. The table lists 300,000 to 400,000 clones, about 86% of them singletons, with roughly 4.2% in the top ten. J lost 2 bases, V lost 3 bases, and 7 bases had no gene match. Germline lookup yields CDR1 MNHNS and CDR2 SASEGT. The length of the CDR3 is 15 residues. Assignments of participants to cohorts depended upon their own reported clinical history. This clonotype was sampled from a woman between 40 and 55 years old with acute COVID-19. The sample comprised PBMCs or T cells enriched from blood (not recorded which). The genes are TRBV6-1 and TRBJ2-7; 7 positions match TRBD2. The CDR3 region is CASSELRGGTYEQYF. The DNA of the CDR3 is TGTGCCAGCAGTGAGTTGAGGGGAGGGACCTACGAGCAGTACTTC.